The clone carrying this T cell receptor (beta chain) has at least ten counts. Looked up from germline, CDR1 is SGHAT and CDR2 is FQNNGV. This CDR3 is 15 amino acids long. V shed 0 bases and J 7 bases; nucleotides not matched to a gene: 2. With a J-beta primer mix and a sample-barcoded 5' primer, a second PCR ran about 7 to 11 cycles. TCRdb reanalysed the 5' RACE reads using MiXCR and keeps one entry per CDR3 protein. Among fewer than 900,000 distinct CDR3 sequences, about 40% were seen once, and the ten largest hold less than 25%. This sample is drawn from a study of blood T cells in healthy people across ages.

Material: blood. The rearrangement uses TRBV11-2 and TRBJ1-6, with TRBD1 matching over 8 bases. This TCR was sampled from a woman aged 60 to 75 in good health. The chain's CDR3 is CASSLDPGGNSPLHF. The CDR3 DNA sequence: TGTGCCAGCAGCTTAGATCCAGGGGGCAATTCACCCCTCCACTTT.